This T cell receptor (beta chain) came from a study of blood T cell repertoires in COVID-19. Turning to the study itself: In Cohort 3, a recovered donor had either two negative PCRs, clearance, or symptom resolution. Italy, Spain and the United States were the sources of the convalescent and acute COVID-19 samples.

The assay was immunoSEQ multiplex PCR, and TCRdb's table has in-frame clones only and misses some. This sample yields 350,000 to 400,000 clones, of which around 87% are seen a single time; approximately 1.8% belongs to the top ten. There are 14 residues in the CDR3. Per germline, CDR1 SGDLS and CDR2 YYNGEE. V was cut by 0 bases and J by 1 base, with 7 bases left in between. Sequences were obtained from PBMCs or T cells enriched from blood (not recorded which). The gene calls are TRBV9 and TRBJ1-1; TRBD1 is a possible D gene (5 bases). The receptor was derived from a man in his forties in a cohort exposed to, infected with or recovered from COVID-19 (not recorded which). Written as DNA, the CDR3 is TGTGCCAGCAGCGTAGTGGGGCAGAACACTGAAGCTTTCTTT. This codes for CASSVVGQNTEAFF.